These T cell receptor beta chains were read from a single sample in a study of T cell repertoires in cytomegalovirus infection. These receptors' antigens are unknown. TCRdb re-called the reads through MiXCR, storing one row per CDR3 protein. The data show around 230,000 distinct CDR3 sequences, with roughly two fifths seen just once and more than 50% held by the top ten. Sample: CD8+ T cells from cultured PBMCs, taken from culture after CMV antigen stimulation. The receptors shown here come from a human donor in good health (CMV status not recorded). Some clones in this sample may be carry-over from other donors' samples. Both conserved end residues are part of each CDR3. A D gene is named only where the DNA matches it firmly. The size of a clone is reported for some rows only, either as once, few or many, or as a class for expanded clones.

j_gene,v_gene,abundance,d_gene,CDR3aa,CDR3nt
TRBJ2-7,TRBV12-3/TRBV12-4,-,TRBD2,CASSETWTSGRYHITYEQYF,TGTGCCAGCAGTGAAACCTGGACTAGCGGGAGATACCACATTACCTACGAGCAGTACTTC
TRBJ2-3,TRBV7-9,-,-,CASRGRDSDTQYF,TGTGCCAGCCGAGGAAGGGACTCAGATACGCAGTATTTT
TRBJ1-1,TRBV12-5,-,-,CASGLNPIDLNTEAFF,TGTGCTAGTGGTTTGAATCCGATCGACTTGAACACTGAAGCTTTCTTT
TRBJ2-4,TRBV7-9,few,-,CASSLSGGIQYF,TGTGCCAGCAGCCTTAGCGGCGGCATTCAGTACTTC
TRBJ2-2,TRBV7-6,few,-,CASSLAEGRITGELFF,TGTGCCAGCAGCTTAGCTGAGGGGCGCATCACCGGGGAGCTGTTTTTT
TRBJ1-1,TRBV7-2,many,-,CASSFRYSPGPMNTEAFF,TGTGCCAGCAGCTTCCGATATTCTCCGGGTCCGATGAACACTGAAGCTTTCTTT
TRBJ1-5,TRBV19,-,-,CASSFGPSRDQPQHF,TGTGCCAGTAGTTTTGGACCCTCCCGGGATCAGCCCCAGCATTTT
TRBJ1-5,TRBV12-3/TRBV12-4,-,-,CASSSGIDQPQHF,TGTGCCAGCAGCTCGGGGATTGATCAGCCCCAGCATTTT
TRBJ2-7,TRBV6-1,few,TRBD1,CASRAGQGIGYEQYF,TGTGCCAGCAGGGCGGGACAGGGGATCGGCTACGAGCAGTACTTC
TRBJ2-7,TRBV7-6,once,TRBD2,CASSLKLSERENGQYF,TGTGCCAGCAGCTTAAAACTTAGCGAGCGGGAAAATGGGCAGTACTTC
TRBJ1-4,TRBV7-4,-,-,CASSSGTNDNEKLFF,TGTGCCAGCAGCTCAGGGACCAACGACAATGAAAAACTGTTTTTT
TRBJ2-7,TRBV25-1,-,-,CASRRTAGVEQYF,TGTGCCAGCAGGCGGACCGCCGGGGTCGAGCAGTACTTC
TRBJ2-3,TRBV6-1,-,TRBD2,CASSDRTSGEGTDTQYF,TGTGCCAGCAGTGATAGGACTAGCGGGGAGGGCACAGATACGCAGTATTTT
TRBJ1-1,TRBV4-1,-,-,CASSHPGQNTEAFF,TGCGCCAGCAGTCACCCGGGACAGAACACTGAAGCTTTCTTT
TRBJ2-7,TRBV7-8,many,-,CASSGRAYEQYF,TGTGCCAGCAGCGGACGGGCCTACGAGCAGTACTTC
TRBJ1-2,TRBV7-9,-,-,CASSLGSVINDYTF,TGTGCCAGCAGCTTAGGATCCGTGATAAACGACTACACCTTC
TRBJ2-7,TRBV7-6,few,TRBD1,CASSRRTGNSYEQYF,TGTGCCAGCAGCAGAAGGACAGGGAACTCCTACGAGCAGTACTTC
TRBJ1-2,TRBV7-9,-,-,CASSYSFPTADRTYGYTF,TGTGCCAGCAGCTATTCCTTCCCTACAGCGGATCGAACTTATGGCTACACCTTC
TRBJ2-7,TRBV5-5,-,-,CASSLGRTNDYEQYF,TGTGCCAGCAGCTTGGGGCGGACTAACGACTACGAGCAGTACTTC
TRBJ2-6,TRBV7-6,many,-,CASSYHKVLSGANVLTF,TGTGCCAGCAGCTATCATAAGGTTCTCTCTGGGGCCAACGTCCTGACTTTC
TRBJ2-1,TRBV9,-,TRBD2,CASSVSREGARRRNEQFF,TGTGCCAGCAGCGTGTCCCGGGAGGGCGCCCGTAGGCGCAATGAGCAGTTCTTC
TRBJ2-2,TRBV27,-,-,CASSFGGGGTGELFF,TGTGCCAGCAGTTTCGGAGGGGGAGGCACCGGGGAGCTGTTTTTT
TRBJ1-6,TRBV6-1,-,TRBD1,CASSGRDRDNSPLHF,TGTGCCAGCAGTGGCCGGGACAGGGATAATTCACCCCTCCACTTT
TRBJ2-2,TRBV7-2,-,-,CASTLRTGELFF,TGTGCCAGCACCCTGCGCACCGGGGAGCTGTTTTTT
TRBJ2-2,TRBV4-2,-,-,CASSLGIANTGELFF,TGTGCCAGCAGCCTCGGGATCGCTAACACCGGGGAGCTGTTTTTT
TRBJ2-7,TRBV11-1,-,-,CASSRGGAPRSYEQYF,TGTGCCAGCTCCAGGGGAGGAGCTCCGAGGTCCTACGAGCAGTACTTC
TRBJ2-1,TRBV6-1,-,-,CASSEEGVWGLGSYNEQFF,TGTGCCAGCAGTGAAGAGGGGGTATGGGGGTTAGGCTCCTACAATGAGCAGTTCTTC
TRBJ1-1,TRBV11-1,-,-,CASSLAAGMNTEAFF,TGTGCCAGCAGCTTAGCCGCAGGGATGAACACTGAAGCTTTCTTT
TRBJ2-3,TRBV6-1,-,TRBD2,CASSPRTSGGRSTDTQYF,TGTGCCAGCAGCCCCCGGACTAGCGGGGGGCGCAGCACAGATACGCAGTATTTT